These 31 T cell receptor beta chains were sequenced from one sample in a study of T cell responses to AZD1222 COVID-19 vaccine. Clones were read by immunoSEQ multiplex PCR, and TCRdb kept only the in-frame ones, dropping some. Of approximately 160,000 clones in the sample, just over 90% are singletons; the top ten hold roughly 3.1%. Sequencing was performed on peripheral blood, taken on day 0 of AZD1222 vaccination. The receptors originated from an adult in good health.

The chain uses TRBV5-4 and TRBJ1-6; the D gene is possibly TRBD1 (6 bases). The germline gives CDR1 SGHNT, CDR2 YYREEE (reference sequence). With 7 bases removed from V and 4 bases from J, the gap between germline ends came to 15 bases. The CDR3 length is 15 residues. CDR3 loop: CASAQGRNYNSPLHF. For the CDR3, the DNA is TGTGCCAGCGCACAGGGACGTAATTATAATTCACCCCTCCACTTT.

As DNA, the CDR3 is TGTGCCAGCAGAGTATCAGGGGGTTCTGACTCCTACGAGCAGTACTTC. Translation: CASRVSGGSDSYEQYF. V usage is TRBV2 and J usage is TRBJ2-7, with 7 bases aligning to TRBD1. Losses at the gene ends were 6 bases for V and 0 bases for J; bases not matched to a gene: 11. The CDR3 runs 16 residues. In germline, CDR1 is SNHLY, CDR2 FYNNEI. Variable domain in full (rest from reference TRBV2 and TRBJ2-7): EPEVTQTPSHQVTQMGQEVILRCVPISNHLYFYWYRQILGQKVEFLVSFYNNEISEKSEIFDDQFSVERPDGSNFTLKIRSTKLEDSAMYFCASRVSGGSDSYEQYFGPGTRLTVT.

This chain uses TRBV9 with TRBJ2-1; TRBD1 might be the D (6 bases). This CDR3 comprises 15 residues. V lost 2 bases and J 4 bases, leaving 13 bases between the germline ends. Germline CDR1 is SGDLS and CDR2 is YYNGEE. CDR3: CASSVQDSLYNEQFF. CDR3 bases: TGTGCCAGCAGCGTCCAGGACAGCCTATACAATGAGCAGTTCTTC.

As DNA, the CDR3 is TGCGCCAGCAGCTTGGTGCGACTAGCGGGGCCGAACACCGGGGAGCTGTTTTTT. Residues: CASSLVRLAGPNTGELFF. The chain uses TRBV5-1 and TRBJ2-2, with 11 nucleotides matching TRBD2. Per the germline V gene, CDR1 is SGHRS and CDR2 is YFSETQ. This CDR3 spans 18 amino acids. V trimming: 0 bases; J trimming: 0 bases; junction bases outside the gene matches: 4.

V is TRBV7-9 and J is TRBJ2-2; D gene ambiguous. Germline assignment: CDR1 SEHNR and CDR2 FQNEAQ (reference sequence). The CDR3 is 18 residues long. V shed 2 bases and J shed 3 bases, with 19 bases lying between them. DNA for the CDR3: TGTGCCAGCAGCTTACTATCGCGGTCGCTCTTAGACACCGGGGAGCTGTTTTTT. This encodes CASSLLSRSLLDTGELFF.

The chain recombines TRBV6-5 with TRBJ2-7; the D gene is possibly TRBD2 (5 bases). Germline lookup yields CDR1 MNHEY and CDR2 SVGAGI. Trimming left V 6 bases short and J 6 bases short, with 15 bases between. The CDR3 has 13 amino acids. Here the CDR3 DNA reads TGTGCCAGCAGATATTCAATTGGGAGCGAGCAGTACTTC. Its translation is CASRYSIGSEQYF.

Here the CDR3 reads CASSYIGDTNSGNTIYF. The CDR3 DNA sequence: TGTGCCAGCAGCTACATCGGGGACACCAACTCTGGAAACACCATATATTTT. The rearrangement uses TRBV14 and TRBJ1-3; a possible D gene is TRBD1 (6 bases). The germline V and J ends were trimmed by 5 bases and 0 bases, with 17 bases remaining between them. The CDR3 length is 17 residues. Germline V gives CDR1 SGHDN, CDR2 FVKESK.

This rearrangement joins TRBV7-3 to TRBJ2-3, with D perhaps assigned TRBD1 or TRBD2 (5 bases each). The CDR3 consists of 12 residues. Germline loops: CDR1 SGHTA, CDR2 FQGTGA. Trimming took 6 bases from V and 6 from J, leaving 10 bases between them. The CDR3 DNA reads TGTGCCAGCAGTCTGGGGGTGGATACGCAGTATTTT. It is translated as CASSLGVDTQYF.

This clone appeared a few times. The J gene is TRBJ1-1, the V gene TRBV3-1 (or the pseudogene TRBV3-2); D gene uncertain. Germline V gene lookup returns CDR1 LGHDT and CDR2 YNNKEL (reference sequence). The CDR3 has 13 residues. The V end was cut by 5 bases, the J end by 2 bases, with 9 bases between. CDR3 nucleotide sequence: TGTGCCAGCAGCTGGGGTGACAACACTGAAGCTTTCTTT. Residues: CASSWGDNTEAFF.

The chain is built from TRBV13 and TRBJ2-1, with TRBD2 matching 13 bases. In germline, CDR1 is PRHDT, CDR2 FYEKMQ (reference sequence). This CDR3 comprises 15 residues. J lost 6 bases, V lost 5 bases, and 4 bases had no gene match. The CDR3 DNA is TGTGCCAGCAGCGTTAGGACTAGCGGGGGCAATGAGCAGTTCTTC. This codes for CASSVRTSGGNEQFF.

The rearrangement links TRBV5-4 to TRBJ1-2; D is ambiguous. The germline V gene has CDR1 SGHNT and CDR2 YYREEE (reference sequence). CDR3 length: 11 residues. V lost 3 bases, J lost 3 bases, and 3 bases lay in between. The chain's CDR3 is CASSSHYGYTF. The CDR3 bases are TGTGCCAGCAGCTCCCACTATGGCTACACCTTC.

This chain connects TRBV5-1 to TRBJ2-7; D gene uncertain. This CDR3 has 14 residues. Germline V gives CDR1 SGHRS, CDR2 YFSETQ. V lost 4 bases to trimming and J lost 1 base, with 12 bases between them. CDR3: CASSQNTISYEQYF. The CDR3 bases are TGCGCCAGCAGCCAGAACACCATATCCTACGAGCAGTACTTC.

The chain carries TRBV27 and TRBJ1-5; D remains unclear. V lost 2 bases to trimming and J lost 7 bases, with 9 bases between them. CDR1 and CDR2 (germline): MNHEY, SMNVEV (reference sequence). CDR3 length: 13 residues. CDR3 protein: CASSLGLGQPQHF. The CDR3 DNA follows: TGTGCCAGCAGTTTAGGACTTGGCCAGCCCCAGCATTTT.

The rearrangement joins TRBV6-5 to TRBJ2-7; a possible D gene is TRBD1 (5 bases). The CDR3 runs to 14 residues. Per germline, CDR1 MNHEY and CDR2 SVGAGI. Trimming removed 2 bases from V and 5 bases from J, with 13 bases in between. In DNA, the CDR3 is TGTGCCAGCAGTTACATCAGGGCCACCCACGAGCAGTACTTC. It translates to CASSYIRATHEQYF.

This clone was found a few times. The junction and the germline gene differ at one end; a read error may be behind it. The CDR3 protein is CASSQGAGELFF. The CDR3 nucleotides read TGTGCTAGCAGCCAGGGGGCCGGGGAGCTGTTTTTT. The V call is TRBV7-7, the J call TRBJ2-2, with TRBD1 matching over 7 bases. Germline V lookup: CDR1 SSHAT, CDR2 FNYEAQ (reference sequence). There are 12 residues in the CDR3.

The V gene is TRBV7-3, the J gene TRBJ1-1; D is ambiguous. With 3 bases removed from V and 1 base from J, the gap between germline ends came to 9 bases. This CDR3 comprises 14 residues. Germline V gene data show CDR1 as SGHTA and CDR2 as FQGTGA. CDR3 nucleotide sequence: TGTGCCAGCAGCTTGGGTGCAGCGAACACTGAAGCTTTCTTT. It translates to CASSLGAANTEAFF.

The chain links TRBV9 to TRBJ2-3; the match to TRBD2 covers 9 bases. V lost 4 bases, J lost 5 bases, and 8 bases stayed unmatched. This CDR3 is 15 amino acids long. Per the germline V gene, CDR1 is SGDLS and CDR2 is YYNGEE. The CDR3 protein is CASSIGTSSVDTQYF. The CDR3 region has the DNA TGTGCCAGCAGCATCGGGACTAGCAGTGTAGATACGCAGTATTTT.

The CDR3 coding sequence is TGTGCCAGCAGCTTAAACGACTACCAAGAGACCCAGTACTTC. Its protein product is CASSLNDYQETQYF. This rearrangement joins TRBV7-3 to TRBJ2-5; D is undetermined. V lost 1 base, J lost 0 bases, and 6 bases lay in between. The V gene's germline CDR1 is SGHTA and CDR2 FQGTGA. The CDR3 spans 14 residues.

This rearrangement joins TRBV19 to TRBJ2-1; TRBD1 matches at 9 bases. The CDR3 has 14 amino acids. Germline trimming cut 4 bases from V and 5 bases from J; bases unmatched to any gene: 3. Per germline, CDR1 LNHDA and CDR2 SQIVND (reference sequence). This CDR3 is CASSSRDRDNEQFF. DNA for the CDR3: TGTGCCAGTAGTAGCCGGGACAGGGACAATGAGCAGTTCTTC.

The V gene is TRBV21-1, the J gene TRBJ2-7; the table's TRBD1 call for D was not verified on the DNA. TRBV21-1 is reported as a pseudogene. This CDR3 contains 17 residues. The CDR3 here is CASSILPRVQGRYEQYF. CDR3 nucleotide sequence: TGTGCCAGCAGCATATTACCCCGGGTACAGGGTAGGTACGAGCAGTACTTC.

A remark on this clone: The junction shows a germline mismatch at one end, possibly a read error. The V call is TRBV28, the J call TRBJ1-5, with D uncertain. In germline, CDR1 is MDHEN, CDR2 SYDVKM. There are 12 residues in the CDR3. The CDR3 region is CASRLFGQPQHF. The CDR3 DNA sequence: TGTGCCAGCAGATTATTCGGGCAGCCCCAGCATTTT.

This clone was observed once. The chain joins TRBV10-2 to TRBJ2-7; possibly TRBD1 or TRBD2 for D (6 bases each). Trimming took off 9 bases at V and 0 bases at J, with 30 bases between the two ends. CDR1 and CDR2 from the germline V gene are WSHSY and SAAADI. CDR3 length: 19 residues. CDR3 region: CARDLFPTAAGEASYEQYF. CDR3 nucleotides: TGCGCCAGGGATTTATTCCCTACCGCGGCAGGGGAGGCCTCCTACGAGCAGTACTTC.

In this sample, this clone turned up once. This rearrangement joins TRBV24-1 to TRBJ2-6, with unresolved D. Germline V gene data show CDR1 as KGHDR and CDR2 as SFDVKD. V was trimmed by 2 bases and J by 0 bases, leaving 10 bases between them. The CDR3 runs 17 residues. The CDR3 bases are TGTGCCACCAGTGATTCAAGGGTCCACTCTGGGGCCAACGTCCTGACTTTC. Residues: CATSDSRVHSGANVLTF.

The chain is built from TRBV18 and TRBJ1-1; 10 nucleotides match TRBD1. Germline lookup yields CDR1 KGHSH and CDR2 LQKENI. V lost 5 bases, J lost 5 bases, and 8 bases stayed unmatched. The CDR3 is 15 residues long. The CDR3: CASSGRQGAVTEAFF. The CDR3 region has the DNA TGTGCCAGCTCAGGCAGACAGGGGGCTGTGACTGAAGCTTTCTTT.

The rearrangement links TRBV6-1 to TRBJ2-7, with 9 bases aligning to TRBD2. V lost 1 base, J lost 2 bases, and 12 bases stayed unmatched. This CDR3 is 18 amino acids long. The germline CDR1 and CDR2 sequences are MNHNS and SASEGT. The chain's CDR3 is CASSEVLAGGRTPYEQYF. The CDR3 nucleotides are TGTGCCAGCAGTGAAGTACTCGCGGGGGGGCGGACGCCCTACGAGCAGTACTTC.

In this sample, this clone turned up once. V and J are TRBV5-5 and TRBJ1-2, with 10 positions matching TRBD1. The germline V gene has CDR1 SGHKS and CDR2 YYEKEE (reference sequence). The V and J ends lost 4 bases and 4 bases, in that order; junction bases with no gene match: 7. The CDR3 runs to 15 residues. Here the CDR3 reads CASSNDGQGVYGYTF. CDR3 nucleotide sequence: TGTGCCAGCAGCAATGATGGACAGGGGGTCTATGGCTACACCTTC. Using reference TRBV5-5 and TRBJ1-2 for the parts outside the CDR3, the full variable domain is DAGVTQSPTHLIKTRGQQVTLRCSPISGHKSVSWYQQVLGQGPQFIFQYYEKEERGRGNFPDRFSARQFPNYSSELNVNALLLGDSALYLCASSNDGQGVYGYTFGSGTRLTVV.

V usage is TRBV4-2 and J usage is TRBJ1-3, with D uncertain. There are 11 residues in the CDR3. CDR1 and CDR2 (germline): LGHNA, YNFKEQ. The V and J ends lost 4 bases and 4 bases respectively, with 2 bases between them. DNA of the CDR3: TGTGCCAGCAGCCGGGGAAACACCATATATTTT. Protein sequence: CASSRGNTIYF.

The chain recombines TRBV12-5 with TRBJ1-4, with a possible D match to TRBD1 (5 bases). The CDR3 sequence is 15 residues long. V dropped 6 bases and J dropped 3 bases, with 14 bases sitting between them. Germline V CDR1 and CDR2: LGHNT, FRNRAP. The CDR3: CASGSVGGANEKLFF. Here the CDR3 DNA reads TGTGCTAGTGGCAGCGTCGGGGGAGCTAATGAAAAACTGTTTTTT.

The CDR3 here is CASSSGVREGEKLFF. DNA for the CDR3: TGTGCCAGCAGCTCGGGCGTCAGGGAGGGTGAAAAACTGTTTTTT. J is TRBJ1-4 and V is TRBV9; tentative D call: TRBD1 (5 bases). Trimming shortened V by 4 bases and J by 7 bases, and 17 bases separated the two germline ends. Germline-derived CDR1 and CDR2 are SGDLS and YYNGEE. CDR3 length: 15 residues. The full variable domain, completed using reference TRBV9 and TRBJ1-4, is DSGVTQTPKHLITATGQRVTLRCSPRSGDLSVYWYQQSLDQGLQFLIQYYNGEERAKGNILERFSAQQFPDLHSELNLSSLELGDSALYFCASSSGVREGEKLFFGSGTQLSVL.

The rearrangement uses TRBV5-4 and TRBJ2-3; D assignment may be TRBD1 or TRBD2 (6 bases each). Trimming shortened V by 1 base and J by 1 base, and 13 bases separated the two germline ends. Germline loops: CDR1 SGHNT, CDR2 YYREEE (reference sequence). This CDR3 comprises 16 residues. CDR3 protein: CASSLLGGPRTDTQYF. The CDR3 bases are TGTGCCAGCAGCTTGTTAGGGGGGCCGCGCACAGATACGCAGTATTTT.

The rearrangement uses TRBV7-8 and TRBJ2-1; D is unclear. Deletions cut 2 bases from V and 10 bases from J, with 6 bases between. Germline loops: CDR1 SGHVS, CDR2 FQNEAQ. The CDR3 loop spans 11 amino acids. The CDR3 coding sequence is TGTGCCAGCAGCTTATTATCGGAGCAGTTCTTC. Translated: CASSLLSEQFF. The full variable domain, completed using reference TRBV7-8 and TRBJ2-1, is GAGVSQSPRYKVAKRGQDVALRCDPISGHVSLFWYQQALGQGPEFLTYFQNEAQLDKSGLPSDRFFAERPEGSVSTLKIQRTQQEDSAVYLCASSLLSEQFFGPGTRLTVL.